This T cell receptor (beta chain) was sequenced in a study of CD8 T cells in ankylosing spondylitis. CDR3 length: 14 amino acids. V lost 6 bases and J lost 2; bases outside the gene matches: 2. MiXCR was run by TCRdb on the 5' RACE reads, yielding one entry per CDR3 protein. The sample shows fewer than 150,000 distinct CDR3 sequences, about 6.7% of them seen only once. Broader study findings: In ankylosing spondylitis blood, a motif of seven to nine highly homologous TCR beta variants appeared characteristic.

Ten or more counts support this clonotype. The antigen remains undetermined. This receptor was obtained from a female donor with ankylosing spondylitis or in good health (not recorded which). The sequenced sample consisted of blood, either unsorted or a sorted T cell fraction (not recorded which). V and J are TRBV12-3 or TRBV12-4 and TRBJ1-3; the match to TRBD1 covers 9 bases. The CDR3 region has the DNA TGTGCCAGCAGCTGGACAGGGGCTGGAAACACCATATATTTT. Its translation is CASSWTGAGNTIYF.